The 2 T cell receptor beta chains below all came from one sample that was sequenced in a study of regulatory T cells in long-lasting Graves disease. Time point noted: persistent/refractory GD, antithyroid drugs over 5 years with positive TRAb. RNA extracted from PBMCs served as the sequencing template. iRepertoire HTBI primers and Arm-PCR of CDR3 regions built TCR beta libraries. TCRdb reprocessed the multiplex PCR reads with MiXCR, giving one entry per CDR3 protein. The sample has a few hundred thousand distinct CDR3 sequences; 20% to 25% are singletons. Source: peripheral blood mononuclear cells (PBMCs), taken when the disease was refractory, from a patient treated with antithyroid drugs. The receptors originated from a middle-aged woman with Graves disease.

This clonotype was seen only a few times. The gene calls are TRBV6-1 and TRBJ2-2, with TRBD2 matching 14 bases. From germline, CDR1 is MNHNS and CDR2 SASEGT. The CDR3 is made up of 19 amino acids. V gave up 6 bases and J gave up 3 bases; unmatched junction bases: 12. For the CDR3, the DNA is TGTGCCAGCAGCCGCCGCCGGACTAGCGGGAGGCGGTACACCGGGGAGCTGTTTTTT. Translated, it gives CASSRRRTSGRRYTGELFF.

In its sample, this clonotype was seen many times. V gene TRBV6-5 combines with J gene TRBJ1-1, with TRBD1 matching 7 bases. V was pared by 6 bases and J by 2 bases, with 12 bases of the junction left unmatched. This CDR3 is 16 amino acids long. Per germline, CDR1 MNHEY and CDR2 SVGAGI. The CDR3 loop is CASSYEKGQYNTEAFF. In DNA form, the CDR3 reads TGTGCCAGCAGCTACGAGAAGGGACAGTATAACACTGAAGCTTTCTTT.